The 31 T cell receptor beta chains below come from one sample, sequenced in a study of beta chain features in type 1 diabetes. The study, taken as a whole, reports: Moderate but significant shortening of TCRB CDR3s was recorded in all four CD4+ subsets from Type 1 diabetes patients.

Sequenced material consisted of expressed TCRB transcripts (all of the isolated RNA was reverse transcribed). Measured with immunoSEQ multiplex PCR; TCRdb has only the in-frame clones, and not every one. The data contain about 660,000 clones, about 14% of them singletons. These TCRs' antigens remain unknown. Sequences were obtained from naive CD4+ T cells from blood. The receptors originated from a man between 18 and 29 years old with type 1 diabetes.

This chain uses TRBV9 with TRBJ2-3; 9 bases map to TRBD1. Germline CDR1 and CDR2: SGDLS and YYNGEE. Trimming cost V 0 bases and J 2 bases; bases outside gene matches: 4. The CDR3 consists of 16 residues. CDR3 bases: TGTGCCAGCAGCGTAGTTGGGGACAGGGCCACAGATACGCAGTATTTT. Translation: CASSVVGDRATDTQYF. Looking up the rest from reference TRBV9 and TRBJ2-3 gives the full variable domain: DSGVTQTPKHLITATGQRVTLRCSPRSGDLSVYWYQQSLDQGLQFLIQYYNGEERAKGNILERFSAQQFPDLHSELNLSSLELGDSALYFCASSVVGDRATDTQYFGPGTRLTVL.

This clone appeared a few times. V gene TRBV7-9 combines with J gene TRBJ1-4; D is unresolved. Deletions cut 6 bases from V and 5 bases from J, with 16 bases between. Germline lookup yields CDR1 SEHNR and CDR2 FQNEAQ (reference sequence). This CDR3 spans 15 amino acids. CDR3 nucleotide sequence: TGTGCCAGCAGACGTGGCGGCAGCGAGAATGAAAAACTGTTTTTT. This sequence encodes CASRRGGSENEKLFF.

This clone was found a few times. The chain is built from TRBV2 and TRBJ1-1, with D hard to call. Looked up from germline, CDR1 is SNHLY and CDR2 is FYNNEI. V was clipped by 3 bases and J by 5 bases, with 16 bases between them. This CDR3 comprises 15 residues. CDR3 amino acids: CASSETHQRWTEAFF. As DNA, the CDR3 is TGTGCCAGCAGTGAGACCCACCAGAGGTGGACTGAAGCTTTCTTT.

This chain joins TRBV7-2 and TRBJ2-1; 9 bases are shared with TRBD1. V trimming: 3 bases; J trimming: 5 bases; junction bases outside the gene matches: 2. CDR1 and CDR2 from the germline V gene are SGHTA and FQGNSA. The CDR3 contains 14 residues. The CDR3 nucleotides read TGTGCCAGCAGCTTCCGGACAGGGGACAATGAGCAGTTCTTC. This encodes CASSFRTGDNEQFF.

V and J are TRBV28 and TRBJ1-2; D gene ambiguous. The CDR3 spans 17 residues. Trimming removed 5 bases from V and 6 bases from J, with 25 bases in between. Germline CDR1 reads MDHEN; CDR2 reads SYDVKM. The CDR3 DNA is TGTGCCAGCAGTCCCTTACTCATCCGGGTTTCTTGGGATGGCTACACCTTC. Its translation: CASSPLLIRVSWDGYTF.

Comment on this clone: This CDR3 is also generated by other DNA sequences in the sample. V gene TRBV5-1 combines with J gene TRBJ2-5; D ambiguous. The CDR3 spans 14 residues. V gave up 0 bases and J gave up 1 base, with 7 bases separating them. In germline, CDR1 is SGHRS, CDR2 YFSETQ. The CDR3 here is CASSLVGGQETQYF. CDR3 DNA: TGCGCCAGCAGCTTGGTAGGCGGCCAAGAGACCCAGTACTTC.

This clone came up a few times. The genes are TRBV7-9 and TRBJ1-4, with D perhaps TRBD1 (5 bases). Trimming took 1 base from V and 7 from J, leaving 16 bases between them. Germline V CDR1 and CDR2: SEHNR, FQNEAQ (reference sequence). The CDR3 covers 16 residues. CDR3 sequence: CASSLGSQGGSEKLFF. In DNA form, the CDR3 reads TGTGCCAGCAGCTTAGGTTCCCAGGGTGGAAGTGAAAAACTGTTTTTT.

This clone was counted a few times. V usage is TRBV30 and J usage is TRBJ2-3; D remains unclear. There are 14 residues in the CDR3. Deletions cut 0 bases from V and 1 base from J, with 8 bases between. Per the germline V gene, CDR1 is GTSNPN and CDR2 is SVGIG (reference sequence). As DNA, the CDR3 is TGTGCCTGGAGTGTAAGGCTACGCACAGATACGCAGTATTTT. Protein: CAWSVRLRTDTQYF.

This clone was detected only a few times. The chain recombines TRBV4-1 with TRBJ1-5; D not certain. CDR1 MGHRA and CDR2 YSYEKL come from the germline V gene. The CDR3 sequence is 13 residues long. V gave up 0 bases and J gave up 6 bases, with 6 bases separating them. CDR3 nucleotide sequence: TGCGCCAGCAGCCAAGAACCCAGTCAGCCCCAGCATTTT. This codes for CASSQEPSQPQHF.

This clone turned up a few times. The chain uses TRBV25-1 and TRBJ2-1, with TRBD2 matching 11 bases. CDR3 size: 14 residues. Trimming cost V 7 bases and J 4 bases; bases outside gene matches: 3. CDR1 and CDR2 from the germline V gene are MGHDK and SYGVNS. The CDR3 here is CASTGTSGYNEQFF. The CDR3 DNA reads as TGTGCCAGCACCGGGACTAGCGGATACAATGAGCAGTTCTTC.

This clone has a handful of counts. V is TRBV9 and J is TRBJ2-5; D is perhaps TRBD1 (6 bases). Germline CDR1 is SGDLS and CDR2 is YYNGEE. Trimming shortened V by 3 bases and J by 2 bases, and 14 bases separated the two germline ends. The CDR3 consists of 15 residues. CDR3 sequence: CASSARTAQQETQYF. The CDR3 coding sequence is TGTGCCAGCAGCGCCCGGACAGCGCAACAAGAGACCCAGTACTTC.

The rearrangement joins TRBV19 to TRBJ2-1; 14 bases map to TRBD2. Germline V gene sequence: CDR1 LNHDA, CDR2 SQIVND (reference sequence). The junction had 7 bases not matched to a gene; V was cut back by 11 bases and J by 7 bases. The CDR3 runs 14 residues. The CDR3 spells CASRGLAGVNEQFF. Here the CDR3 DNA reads TGTGCCTCGAGGGGACTAGCGGGAGTTAATGAGCAGTTCTTC.

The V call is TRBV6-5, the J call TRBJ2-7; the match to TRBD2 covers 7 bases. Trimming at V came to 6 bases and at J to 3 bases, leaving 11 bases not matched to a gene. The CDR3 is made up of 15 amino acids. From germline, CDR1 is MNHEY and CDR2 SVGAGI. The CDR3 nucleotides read TGTGCCAGCAGGAGGACCGGACTAGGGATCTACGAGCAGTACTTC. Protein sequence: CASRRTGLGIYEQYF.

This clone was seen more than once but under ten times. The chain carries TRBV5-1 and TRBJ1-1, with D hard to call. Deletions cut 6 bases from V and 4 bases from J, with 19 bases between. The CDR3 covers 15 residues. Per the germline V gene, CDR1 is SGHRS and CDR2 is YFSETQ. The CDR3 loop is CASKALGSAGTEAFF. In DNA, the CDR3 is TGCGCCAGCAAAGCCCTCGGCTCGGCGGGCACTGAAGCTTTCTTT.

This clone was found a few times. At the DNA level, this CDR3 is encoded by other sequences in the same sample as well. Here the CDR3 DNA reads TGTGCCAGCAGTGAGCAGGGCACAGATACGCAGTATTTT. Residues: CASSEQGTDTQYF. J is TRBJ2-3 and V is TRBV2; no firm D call. Trimming removed 3 bases at V and 1 base at J, with 5 bases between. The CDR3 has 13 residues. CDR1 is SNHLY and CDR2 is FYNNEI in the germline V gene.

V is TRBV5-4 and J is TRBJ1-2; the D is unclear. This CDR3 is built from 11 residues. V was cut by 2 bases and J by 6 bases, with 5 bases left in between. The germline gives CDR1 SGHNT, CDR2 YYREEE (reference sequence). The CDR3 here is CASSLSDGYTF. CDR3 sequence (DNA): TGTGCCAGCAGCTTATCCGATGGCTACACCTTC. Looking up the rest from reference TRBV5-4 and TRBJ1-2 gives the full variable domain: ETGVTQSPTHLIKTRGQQVTLRCSSQSGHNTVSWYQQALGQGPQFIFQYYREEENGRGNFPPRFSGLQFPNYSSELNVNALELDDSALYLCASSLSDGYTFGSGTRLTVV.

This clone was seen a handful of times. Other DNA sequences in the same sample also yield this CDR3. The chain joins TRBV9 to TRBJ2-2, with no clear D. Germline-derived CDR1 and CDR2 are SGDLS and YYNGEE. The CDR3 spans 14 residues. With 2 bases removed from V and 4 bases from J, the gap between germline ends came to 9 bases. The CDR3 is CASSVGPGTGELFF. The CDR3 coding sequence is TGTGCCAGCAGCGTTGGACCGGGCACCGGGGAGCTGTTTTTT.

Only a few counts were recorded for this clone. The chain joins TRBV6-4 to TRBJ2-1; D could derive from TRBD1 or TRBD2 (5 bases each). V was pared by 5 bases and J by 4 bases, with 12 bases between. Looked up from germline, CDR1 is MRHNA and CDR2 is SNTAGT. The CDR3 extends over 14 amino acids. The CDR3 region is CASSPRGAYNEQFF. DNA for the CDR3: TGTGCCAGCAGTCCCAGAGGGGCTTACAATGAGCAGTTCTTC.

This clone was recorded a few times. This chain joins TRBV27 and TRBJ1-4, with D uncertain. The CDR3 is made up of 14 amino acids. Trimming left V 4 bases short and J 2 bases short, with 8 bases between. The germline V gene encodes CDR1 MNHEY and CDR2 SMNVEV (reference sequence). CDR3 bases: TGTGCCAGCAGTTCGACAATGACTAATGAAAAACTGTTTTTT. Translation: CASSSTMTNEKLFF.

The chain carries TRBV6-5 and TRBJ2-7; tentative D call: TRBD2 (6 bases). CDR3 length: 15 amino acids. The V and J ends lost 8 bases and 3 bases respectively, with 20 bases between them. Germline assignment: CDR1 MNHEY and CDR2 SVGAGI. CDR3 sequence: CASLRQAGPYYEQYF. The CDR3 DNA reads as TGTGCCAGCCTTCGCCAAGCGGGCCCTTACTACGAGCAGTACTTC.

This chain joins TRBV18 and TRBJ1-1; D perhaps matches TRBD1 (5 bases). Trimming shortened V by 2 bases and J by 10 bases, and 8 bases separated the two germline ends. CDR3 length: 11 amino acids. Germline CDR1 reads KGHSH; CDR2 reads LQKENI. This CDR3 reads CASSPGTLAFF. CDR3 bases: TGTGCCAGCTCACCAGGGACTTTAGCTTTCTTT.

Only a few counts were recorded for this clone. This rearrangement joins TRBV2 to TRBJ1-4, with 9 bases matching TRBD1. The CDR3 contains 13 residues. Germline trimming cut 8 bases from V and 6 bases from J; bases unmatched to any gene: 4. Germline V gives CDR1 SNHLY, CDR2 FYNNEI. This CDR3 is CASGQGQHEKLFF. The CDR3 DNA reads TGTGCCAGCGGACAGGGGCAACATGAAAAACTGTTTTTT.

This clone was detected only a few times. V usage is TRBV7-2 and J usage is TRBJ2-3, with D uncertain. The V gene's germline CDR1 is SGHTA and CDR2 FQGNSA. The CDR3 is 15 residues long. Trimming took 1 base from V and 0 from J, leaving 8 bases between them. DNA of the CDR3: TGTGCCAGCAGCTTAGTTTCGGTTAGCACAGATACGCAGTATTTT. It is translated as CASSLVSVSTDTQYF.

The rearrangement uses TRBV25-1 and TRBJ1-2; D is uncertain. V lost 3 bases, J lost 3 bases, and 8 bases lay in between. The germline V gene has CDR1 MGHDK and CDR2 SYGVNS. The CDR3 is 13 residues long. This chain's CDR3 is CASSEIGHYGYTF. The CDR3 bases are TGTGCCAGCAGTGAGATAGGTCACTATGGCTACACCTTC.

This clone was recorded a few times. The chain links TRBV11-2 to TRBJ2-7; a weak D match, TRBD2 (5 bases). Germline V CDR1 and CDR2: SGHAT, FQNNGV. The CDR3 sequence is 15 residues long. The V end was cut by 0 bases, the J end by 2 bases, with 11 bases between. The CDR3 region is CASSLEVGKTYEQYF. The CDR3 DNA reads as TGTGCCAGCAGCTTAGAGGTCGGGAAAACCTACGAGCAGTACTTC.

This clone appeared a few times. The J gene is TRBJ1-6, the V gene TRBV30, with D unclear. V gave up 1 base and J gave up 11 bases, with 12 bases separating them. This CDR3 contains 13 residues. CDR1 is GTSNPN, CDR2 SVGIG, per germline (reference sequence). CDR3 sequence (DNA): TGTGCCTGGAGTGGGGGATCCGTCCCACCCCTCCACTTT. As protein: CAWSGGSVPPLHF. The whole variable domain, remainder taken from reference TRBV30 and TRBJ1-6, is SQTIHQWPATLVQPVGSPLSLECTVEGTSNPNLYWYRQAAGRGLQLLFYSVGIGQISSEVPQNLSASRPQDRQFILSSKKLLLSDSGFYLCAWSGGSVPPLHFGNGTRLTVT.

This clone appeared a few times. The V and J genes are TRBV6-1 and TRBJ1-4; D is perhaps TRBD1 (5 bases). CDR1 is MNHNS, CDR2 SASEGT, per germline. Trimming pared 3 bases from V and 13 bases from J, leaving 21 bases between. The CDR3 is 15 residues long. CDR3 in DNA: TGTGCCAGCAGTGAGTTGGGGACCGACCCTTTGAGACTGTTTTTT. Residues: CASSELGTDPLRLFF.

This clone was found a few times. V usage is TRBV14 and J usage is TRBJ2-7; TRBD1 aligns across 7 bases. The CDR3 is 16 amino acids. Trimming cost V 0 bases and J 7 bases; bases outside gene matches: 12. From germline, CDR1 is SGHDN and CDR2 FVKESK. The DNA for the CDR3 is TGTGCCAGCAGCCAAGATTGGGGACAGAGAGCCTGGGAGCAGTACTTC. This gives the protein CASSQDWGQRAWEQYF.

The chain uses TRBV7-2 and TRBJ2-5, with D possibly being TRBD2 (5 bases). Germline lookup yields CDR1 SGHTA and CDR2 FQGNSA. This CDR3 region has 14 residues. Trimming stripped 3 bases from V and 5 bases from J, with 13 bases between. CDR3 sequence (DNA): TGTGCCAGCAGCTTTAAGACTGGCGGGGAGACCCAGTACTTC. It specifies CASSFKTGGETQYF.

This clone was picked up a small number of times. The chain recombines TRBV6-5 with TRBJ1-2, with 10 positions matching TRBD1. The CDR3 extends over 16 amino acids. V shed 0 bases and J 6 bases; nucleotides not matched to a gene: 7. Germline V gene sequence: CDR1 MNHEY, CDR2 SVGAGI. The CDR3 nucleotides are TGTGCCAGCAGTTACTCGGCCGGGACAGGGGTTGATGGCTACACCTTC. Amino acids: CASSYSAGTGVDGYTF.

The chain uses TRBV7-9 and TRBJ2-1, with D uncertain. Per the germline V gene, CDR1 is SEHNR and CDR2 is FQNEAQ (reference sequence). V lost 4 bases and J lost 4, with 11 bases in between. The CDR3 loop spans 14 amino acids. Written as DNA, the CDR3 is TGTGCCAGCAGCTCACAGCACCCGTACAATGAGCAGTTCTTC. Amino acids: CASSSQHPYNEQFF.